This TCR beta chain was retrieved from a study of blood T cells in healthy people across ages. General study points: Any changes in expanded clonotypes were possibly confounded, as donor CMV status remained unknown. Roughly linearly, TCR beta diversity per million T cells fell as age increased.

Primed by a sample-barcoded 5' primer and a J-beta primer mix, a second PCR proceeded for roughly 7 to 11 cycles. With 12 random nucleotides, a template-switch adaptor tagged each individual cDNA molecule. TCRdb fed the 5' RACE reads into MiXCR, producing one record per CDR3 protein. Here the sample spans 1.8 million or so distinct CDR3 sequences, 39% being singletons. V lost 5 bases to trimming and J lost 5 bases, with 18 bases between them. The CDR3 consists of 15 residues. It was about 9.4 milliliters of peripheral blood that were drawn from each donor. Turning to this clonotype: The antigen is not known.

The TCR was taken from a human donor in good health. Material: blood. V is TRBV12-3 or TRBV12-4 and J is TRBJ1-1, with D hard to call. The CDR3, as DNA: TGTGCCAGCAGTCTATTCGGGGTTACAATAACTGAAGCTTTCTTT. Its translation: CASSLFGVTITEAFF.